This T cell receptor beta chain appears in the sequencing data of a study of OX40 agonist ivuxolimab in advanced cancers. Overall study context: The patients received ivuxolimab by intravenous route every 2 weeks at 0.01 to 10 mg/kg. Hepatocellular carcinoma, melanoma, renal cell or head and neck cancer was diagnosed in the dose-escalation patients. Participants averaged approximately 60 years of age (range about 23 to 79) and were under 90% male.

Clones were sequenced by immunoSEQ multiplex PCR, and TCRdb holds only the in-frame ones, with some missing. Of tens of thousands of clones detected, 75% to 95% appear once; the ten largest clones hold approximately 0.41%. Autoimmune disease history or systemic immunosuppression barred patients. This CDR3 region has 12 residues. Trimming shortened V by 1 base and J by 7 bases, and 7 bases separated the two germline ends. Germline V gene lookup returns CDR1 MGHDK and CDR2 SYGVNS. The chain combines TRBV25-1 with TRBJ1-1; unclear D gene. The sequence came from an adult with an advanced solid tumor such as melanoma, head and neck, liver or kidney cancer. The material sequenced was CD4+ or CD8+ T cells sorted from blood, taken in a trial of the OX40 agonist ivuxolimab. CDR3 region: CASSEFSREAFF. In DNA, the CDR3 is TGTGCCAGCAGTGAATTTAGCCGTGAAGCTTTCTTT.